This T cell receptor beta chain was sequenced during a study of identical twins. Each cDNA held unique molecular identifiers, and template switching gave it a universal primer site. TCRdb fed the 5' RACE reads into MiXCR, producing one record per CDR3 protein. The repertoire holds more than 600,000 distinct CDR3 sequences, with 15% to 20% as singletons. Germline CDR1 reads MGHDK; CDR2 reads SYGVNS. The CDR3 is 16 residues long. V shed 3 bases, J shed 7 bases, and the junction held 12 bases outside the gene matches. The sample also formed part of further work on T cells expressing NK-cell markers. Turning to that study: Restricting sorting to alpha-beta TCR T cells was achieved in several experiments by an anti-gamma-delta TCR antibody. In about 6 donors, dominant CD3+CD56+NKG2C+ clonotypes ranked among the top 10 CD8+ clonotypes.

The rearrangement uses TRBV25-1 and TRBJ2-1, with 7 bases aligning to TRBD1. The receptor was derived from a woman under 30 in good health. The sample consisted of PBMCs. The chain's CDR3 is CASSDTTGTERNEQFF. CDR3 coding DNA: TGTGCCAGCAGTGATACTACCGGGACAGAAAGGAATGAGCAGTTCTTC. Full variable domain (rest looked up from reference TRBV25-1 and TRBJ2-1): EADIYQTPRYLVIGTGKKITLECSQTMGHDKMYWYQQDPGMELHLIHYSYGVNSTEKGDLSSESTVSRIRTEHFPLTLESARPSHTSQYLCASSDTTGTERNEQFFGPGTRLTVL.